A selection of T cell receptor beta chains follows, all from one sample in a study of T cells in Graves' hyperthyroidism and ophthalmopathy. MiXCR, run by TCRdb on the multiplex PCR reads, gives a single entry per CDR3 protein. This sample yields fewer than 450,000 distinct CDR3 sequences, of which 17% are seen a single time; 34% belongs to the top ten. The source material was blood. Receptors originate from a woman aged 25 to 39 with Graves' hyperthyroidism that later progressed to Graves' ophthalmopathy. The CDR3 runs from the conserved cysteine through the conserved F or W. The order of the fields is J gene, V gene, CDR3 protein.

>TRBJ2-5|TRBV6-2/TRBV6-3
CASSYSRWGKGETQYF
>TRBJ2-1|TRBV24-1
CATSDVTGVRSSYNEQFF
>TRBJ1-5|TRBV30
CAWSPLKGTGQPQHF
>TRBJ1-3|TRBV18
CASSPPSRHSGNTIYF
>TRBJ2-6|TRBV5-1
CASSLGTAGANVLTF
>TRBJ2-1|TRBV3-1
CASSLLDRVYEQFF
>TRBJ2-1|TRBV5-1
CASSLATQNRGGYNEQFF
>TRBJ1-4|TRBV2
CVLLKNEKLFF
>TRBJ2-3|TRBV19
CASSLAAITDTQYF
>TRBJ1-2|TRBV27
CASSTTGDLNYGYTF
>TRBJ2-7|TRBV27
CASSFNPSGPSYEQYF
>TRBJ2-7|TRBV20-1
CSARDPSGYFTYEQYF
>TRBJ1-1|TRBV4-2
CASSYGPGEMNTEAFF
>TRBJ2-7|TRBV27
CASSPRGSGTYEQYF
>TRBJ1-2|TRBV20-1
CSARDVERRGYTF
>TRBJ1-4|TRBV5-1
CASSSYRGGEKLFF
>TRBJ2-5|TRBV28
CASGDFKETQYF
>TRBJ2-3|TRBV11-2
CASSSRPSDTQYF
>TRBJ2-2|TRBV5-1
CASSLVSVNTGELFF
>TRBJ1-5|TRBV28
CASSRQHQPQHF
>TRBJ2-3|TRBV28
CASSLYQGSTDTQYF
>TRBJ2-7|TRBV6-5
CASSYPGQVSYEQYF
>TRBJ2-3|TRBV10-3
CAISEAGGLSTDTQYF
>TRBJ1-1|TRBV6-1
CASSYSNSEAFF
>TRBJ2-7|TRBV2
CASSRGTGEQYF
>TRBJ2-5|TRBV10-3
CAISGGTGYETQYF
>TRBJ1-6|TRBV7-9
CASSLVTVGLAPLHF
>TRBJ1-6|TRBV5-5
CASSLDQGRNYNSPLHF
>TRBJ1-1|TRBV28
CAGGRVFDEAFF
>TRBJ2-7|TRBV6-4
CASSDIPAGEQYF
>TRBJ1-5|TRBV24-1
CATSDSRDSGDQPQHF
>TRBJ1-1|TRBV20-1
CSARDYLTRGAGDTEAFF
>TRBJ2-5|TRBV28
CASRLAGAGETQYF
>TRBJ2-1|TRBV4-1
CASSLATSGGFNEQFF
>TRBJ2-1|TRBV11-2
CASSPSLAEQFF
>TRBJ2-5|TRBV28
CASSSCTGGSRETQYF
>TRBJ2-2|TRBV20-1
CSARLAGDNTGELFF
>TRBJ1-2|TRBV5-1
CASSLAVGTGSYGYTF
>TRBJ2-3|TRBV12-3/TRBV12-4
CASSFVGETDTQYF
>TRBJ2-3|TRBV10-3
CAISEPAAGSADTQYF
>TRBJ2-7|TRBV20-1
CSADPGASSYEQYF
>TRBJ1-1|TRBV30
CAWSGQNSNTEAFF
>TRBJ2-7|TRBV28
CASSSRPDSSYEQYF
>TRBJ2-1|TRBV5-1
CASSLFEGTGISNEQFF
>TRBJ2-3|TRBV29-1
CSLQTLTDTQYF
>TRBJ1-1|TRBV4-1
CASSQSQVFRTEAFF
>TRBJ2-5|TRBV5-1
CASSLSTGNQETQYF
>TRBJ2-1|TRBV18
CASSPAGTVPFSYNEQFF
>TRBJ2-7|TRBV2
CASSVLDPDRGGIYEQYF
>TRBJ2-7|TRBV10-2
CASSPEPSYEQYF
>TRBJ2-3|TRBV6-1
CASSEFTLSTDTQYF
>TRBJ2-1|TRBV11-2
CASSGRTQIIESSYNEQFF
>TRBJ2-7|TRBV20-1
CSADGEAYEQYF
>TRBJ2-5|TRBV6-1
CASRTPSGFGYQETQYF
>TRBJ2-1|TRBV12-3/TRBV12-4
CASSDAASKNNEQFF
>TRBJ2-1|TRBV6-6
CASSYPIGPSWDPYNEQFF
>TRBJ1-1|TRBV20-1
CNARDKRSLAFF